This T cell receptor beta chain was sequenced during a study of CD8 T cells in Susac syndrome. The authors reverse transcribed roughly 0.5 to 1 ug RNA with random hexamers. TCRdb passed the immunoSEQ multiplex PCR reads through MiXCR, listing each CDR3 protein once. Here the sample spans approximately 160,000 distinct CDR3 sequences, 94% being singletons. The clonotype was recovered from a human donor with multiple sclerosis. Sample: CD4+ T cells from PBMCs.

The CDR3 sequence is CASSSSDRRAFF. Written as DNA, the CDR3 is TGTGCCAGCAGTTCATCGGACAGGCGGGCTTTCTTT. The chain carries TRBV12-3 or TRBV12-4 and TRBJ1-1; 7 bases line up with TRBD1. Losses at the gene ends were 4 bases for V and 11 bases for J; bases not matched to a gene: 7. CDR3 length: 12 residues.